The 3 T cell receptor beta chains below were found in one sample sequenced in a study of blood T cell repertoires in COVID-19. The data were produced by immunoSEQ multiplex PCR, yet TCRdb's version contains in-frame clones alone and is incomplete. The table records hundreds of thousands of clones, over 75% of them present only once. Sequencing was carried out using PBMCs or T cells enriched from blood (not recorded which). These TCRs come from a man younger than 40 who had recovered from COVID-19.

This clone was seen just once. Within the sample, other DNA sequences also encode this same CDR3. The chain uses TRBV18 and TRBJ1-4; D is perhaps TRBD1 (5 bases). The CDR3 contains 15 residues. Trimming left V 0 bases short and J 4 bases short, with 9 bases between. Germline CDR1 is KGHSH and CDR2 is LQKENI. DNA of the CDR3: TGTGCCAGCTCACCACCGCAGGGCTTTAATGAAAAACTGTTTTTT. Translation gives CASSPPQGFNEKLFF.

The rearrangement uses TRBV6-5 and TRBJ2-7; TRBD2 aligns across 9 bases. This CDR3 is built from 13 residues. Per the germline V gene, CDR1 is MNHEY and CDR2 is SVGAGI. Trimming cost V 7 bases and J 6 bases; bases outside gene matches: 7. The CDR3: CASTPSGAFEQYF. The CDR3 DNA reads as TGTGCCAGCACCCCTAGCGGGGCCTTCGAGCAGTACTTC.

The chain couples TRBV28 to TRBJ2-3; a weak D match, TRBD1 (6 bases). The CDR3 is made up of 17 amino acids. Germline V gene lookup returns CDR1 MDHEN and CDR2 SYDVKM. Deletions cut 5 bases from V and 0 bases from J, with 18 bases between. CDR3 nucleotide sequence: TGTGCCAGCAGTGGTACAGGGAAGGGTCAGAGCACAGATACGCAGTATTTT. This sequence encodes CASSGTGKGQSTDTQYF.